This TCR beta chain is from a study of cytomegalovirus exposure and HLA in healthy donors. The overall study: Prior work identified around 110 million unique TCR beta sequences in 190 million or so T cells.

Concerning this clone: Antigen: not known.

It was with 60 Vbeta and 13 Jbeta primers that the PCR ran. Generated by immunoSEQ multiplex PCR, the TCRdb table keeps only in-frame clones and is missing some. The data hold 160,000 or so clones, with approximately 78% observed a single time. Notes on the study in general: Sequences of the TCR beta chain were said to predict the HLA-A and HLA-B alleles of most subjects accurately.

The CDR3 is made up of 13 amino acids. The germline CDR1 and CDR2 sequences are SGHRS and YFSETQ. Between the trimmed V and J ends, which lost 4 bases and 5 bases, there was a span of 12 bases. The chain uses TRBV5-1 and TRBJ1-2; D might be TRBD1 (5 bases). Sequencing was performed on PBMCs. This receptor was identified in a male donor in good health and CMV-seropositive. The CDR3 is CASSPDGGYGYTF. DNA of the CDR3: TGCGCCAGCAGCCCTGACGGGGGGTATGGCTACACCTTC.